Following are 9 T cell receptor beta chains from one sample sequenced in a study of blood T cell repertoires in COVID-19. The method was immunoSEQ multiplex PCR; TCRdb's version includes in-frame clones alone and lacks a portion of them. This sample yields 200,000 to 250,000 clones, of which 89% are seen a single time; about 5% belongs to the top ten. Sample: peripheral blood. These receptors were collected from a woman aged 40 to 50 with acute or convalescent COVID-19.

The rearrangement uses TRBV7-2 and TRBJ2-5; possible D gene TRBD2, 6 bases. Germline loops: CDR1 SGHTA, CDR2 FQGNSA. The CDR3 is made up of 14 amino acids. Trimming cost V 5 bases and J 5 bases, with 15 bases left between them. For the CDR3, the DNA is TGTGCCAGCAGCCCACCTAGCGCTGTCGAGACCCAGTACTTC. Translating gives CASSPPSAVETQYF.

The chain links TRBV19 to TRBJ2-4, with 12 bases identical to TRBD1. Germline CDR1 is LNHDA and CDR2 is SQIVND (reference sequence). The CDR3 is made up of 15 amino acids. V dropped 10 bases and J dropped 4; count of bases not matched to a gene: 8. The CDR3 bases are TGTGCCACTGCGGGGACAGGGGGCGCAAAAAACATTCAGTACTTC. Its protein is CATAGTGGAKNIQYF. The full variable domain, with the rest looked up from reference TRBV19 and TRBJ2-4, is DGGITQSPKYLFRKEGQNVTLSCEQNLNHDAMYWYRQDPGQGLRLIYYSQIVNDFQKGDIAEGYSVSREKKESFPLTVTSAQKNPTAFYLCATAGTGGAKNIQYFGAGTRLSVL.

The chain joins TRBV7-9 to TRBJ2-1; 9 bases map to TRBD2. The germline CDR1 and CDR2 sequences are SEHNR and FQNEAQ (reference sequence). This CDR3 spans 16 amino acids. V lost 5 bases to trimming and J lost 8 bases; unmatched junction nucleotides: 13. In DNA, the CDR3 is TGTGCCAGCAGCCCCCCTCCCGGGACTAGCTTTGATGAGCAGTTCTTC. As protein: CASSPPPGTSFDEQFF.

This clone was observed a single time. The chain links TRBV11-2 to TRBJ1-6; possibly TRBD1 for D (6 bases). Trimming shortened V by 7 bases and J by 10 bases, and 14 bases separated the two germline ends. The CDR3 covers 13 residues. Germline V gene lookup returns CDR1 SGHAT and CDR2 FQNNGV. The CDR3 sequence: CASKLQGRSPLHF. In DNA, the CDR3 is TGTGCCAGCAAATTACAGGGAAGGTCACCCCTCCACTTT.

The CDR3 loop reads CSVRDKAQGSPLHF. CDR3 nucleotide sequence: TGCAGCGTGAGGGACAAGGCCCAGGGTTCACCCCTCCACTTT. This rearrangement joins TRBV29-1 to TRBJ1-6; the D gene is possibly TRBD1 (6 bases). V gave up 6 bases and J gave up 9 bases, with 18 bases separating them. The CDR3 spans 14 residues. Germline-derived CDR1 and CDR2 are SQVTM and ANQGSEA.

This chain links TRBV20-1 with TRBJ2-7; perhaps TRBD1 as D (6 bases). Trimming removed 4 bases from V and 6 bases from J, with 10 bases in between. Germline V gives CDR1 DFQATT, CDR2 SNEGSKA (reference sequence). This CDR3 region has 11 residues. In DNA, the CDR3 is TGCAGTGCTACAACAGGGCGCGAGCAGTACGTC. Protein sequence: CSATTGREQYV.

This clone appeared a single time. The chain is built from TRBV11-2 and TRBJ1-4; TRBD1 matches 10 bases. V lost 5 bases, J lost 7 bases, and 10 bases stayed unmatched. CDR3 length: 16 amino acids. Germline assignment: CDR1 SGHAT and CDR2 FQNNGV. CDR3 nucleotides: TGTGCCAGCAGCCCCCTGGGACAGGGGAGATCTGAAAAACTGTTTTTT. Translated, it gives CASSPLGQGRSEKLFF.

The V gene is TRBV7-7, the J gene TRBJ2-3, with D perhaps TRBD2 (5 bases). CDR3 size: 13 residues. From germline, CDR1 is SSHAT and CDR2 FNYEAQ (reference sequence). V gave up 8 bases and J gave up 1 base, with 10 bases separating them. The DNA for the CDR3 is TGTGCCAGCGCGGGCGGTCGCACAGATACGCAGTATTTT. Translation: CASAGGRTDTQYF.

The chain employs TRBV19 and TRBJ1-2; possibly TRBD1 for D (5 bases). This CDR3 comprises 13 residues. Deletions cut 3 bases from V and 7 bases from J, with 12 bases between. From germline, CDR1 is LNHDA and CDR2 SQIVND (reference sequence). CDR3 sequence: CASSIRRASGYTF. Written as DNA, the CDR3 is TGTGCCAGTAGTATCCGCAGGGCGAGTGGCTACACCTTC.